Below, one TCR beta chain is given with its context. These data are taken from a study of blood T cell repertoires in COVID-19. Study details: PBMCs, B-cell-depleted T cells, or T cells were the source of the cDNA or gDNA that made up the material.

Germline lookup yields CDR1 GTSNPN and CDR2 SVGIG (reference sequence). This CDR3 contains 15 residues. Trimming took off 2 bases at V and 0 bases at J, with 8 bases between the two ends. Enrolled through a virtual design, the participants were between roughly 18 and 95 years of age and came from 24 US areas. Cohorts were assigned according to the clinical history that participants reported. Method: immunoSEQ multiplex PCR; TCRdb's copy keeps in-frame clones and lacks some. The profile shows 150,000 to 200,000 clones, 65% to 85% of them singletons. This receptor was taken from a man aged 40-49 years who had recovered from COVID-19. Specimen: PBMCs or T cells enriched from blood (not recorded which). The chain employs TRBV30 and TRBJ1-6; D gene unclear. As DNA, the CDR3 is TGTGCCTGGAGTTCCCCGAGCTCCTATAATTCACCCCTCCACTTT. Translated: CAWSSPSSYNSPLHF.